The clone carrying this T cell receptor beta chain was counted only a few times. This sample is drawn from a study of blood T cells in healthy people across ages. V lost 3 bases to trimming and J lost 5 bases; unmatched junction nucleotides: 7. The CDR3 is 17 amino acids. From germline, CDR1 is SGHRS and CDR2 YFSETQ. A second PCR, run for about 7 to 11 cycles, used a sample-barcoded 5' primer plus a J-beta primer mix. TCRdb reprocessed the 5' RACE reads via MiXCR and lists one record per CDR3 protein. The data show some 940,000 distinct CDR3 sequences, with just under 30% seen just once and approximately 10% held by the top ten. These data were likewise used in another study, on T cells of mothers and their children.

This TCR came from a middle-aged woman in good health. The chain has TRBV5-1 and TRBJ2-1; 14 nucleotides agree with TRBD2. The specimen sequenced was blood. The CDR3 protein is CASSSGLAGEANNEQFF. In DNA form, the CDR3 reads TGCGCCAGCAGCTCGGGACTAGCGGGGGAAGCTAACAATGAGCAGTTCTTC.